One and the same sample provided the 8 T cell receptor beta chains below, sequenced in a study of cytomegalovirus exposure and HLA in healthy donors. 60 Vbeta and 13 Jbeta primers were used in PCR. Profiling relied on immunoSEQ multiplex PCR, and the TCRdb table lists in-frame clones only, not all of them. The sample carries 45,000 to 65,000 clones, 70% to 80% recorded once. The sequencing sample was made of PBMCs. The source is a woman between 40 and 50 years old in good health and CMV-seropositive.

The chain carries TRBV9 and TRBJ2-2, with D perhaps TRBD1 (6 bases). Germline CDR1 is SGDLS and CDR2 is YYNGEE. Trimming removed 3 bases from V and 13 bases from J, with 13 bases in between. This CDR3 region has 12 residues. CDR3 nucleotide sequence: TGTGCCAGCAGCGACAGGGCTGGGACGCTGTTTTTT. Its translation is CASSDRAGTLFF. The full variable domain, completed using reference TRBV9 and TRBJ2-2, is DSGVTQTPKHLITATGQRVTLRCSPRSGDLSVYWYQQSLDQGLQFLIQYYNGEERAKGNILERFSAQQFPDLHSELNLSSLELGDSALYFCASSDRAGTLFFGEGSRLTVL.

The V and J genes are TRBV6-1 and TRBJ2-5; no clear D. The DNA matches TRBJ2-7 better at its end, which makes the J call doubtful. CDR1 MNHNS and CDR2 SASEGT come from the germline V gene. This CDR3 comprises 14 residues. The CDR3 sequence: CASSEADGFGEQYF. In DNA, the CDR3 is TGTGCCAGCAGTGAAGCTGACGGGTTCGGCGAGCAGTACTTC.

This clone was observed once. V is TRBV19 and J is TRBJ2-4; TRBD1 might be the D (5 bases). The V end was cut by 3 bases, the J end by 0 bases, with 15 bases between. CDR1 LNHDA and CDR2 SQIVND come from the germline V gene (reference sequence). This CDR3 contains 17 residues. The CDR3 loop reads CASSIYWTSLAKNIQYF. The CDR3 coding sequence is TGTGCCAGTAGTATTTATTGGACAAGTCTAGCCAAAAACATTCAGTACTTC.

This clone was observed a handful of times. The J gene is TRBJ1-1, the V gene TRBV6-6; perhaps TRBD1 as D (5 bases). The CDR3 sequence is 14 residues long. The ends were cut back, 2 bases at V and 9 bases at J, with 16 bases in the middle. Germline V CDR1 and CDR2: MNHNY, SVGAGI (reference sequence). CDR3 amino acids: CASSYSGRGQKAFF. The CDR3 DNA reads as TGTGCCAGCAGTTACAGTGGGAGGGGCCAGAAAGCTTTCTTT.

The chain combines TRBV7-9 with TRBJ1-2; D is possibly TRBD1 (6 bases). The CDR3 loop spans 17 amino acids. The V end was cut by 11 bases, the J end by 7 bases, with 32 bases between. Germline CDR1 and CDR2: SEHNR and FQNEAQ (reference sequence). CDR3: CASSRGQLDGGLFGYTF. The CDR3 DNA sequence: TGTGCCTCAAGTCGGGGACAATTGGACGGCGGCCTCTTTGGCTACACCTTC.

The rearrangement links TRBV15 to TRBJ2-1; D gene unclear. The V end was cut by 8 bases, the J end by 0 bases, with 14 bases between. Germline CDR1 reads LNHNV; CDR2 reads YYDKDF (reference sequence). The CDR3 consists of 15 residues. The CDR3 DNA is TGTGCCACCGGTTCAGGCACCAGCTCCTACAATGAGCAGTTCTTC. Residues: CATGSGTSSYNEQFF.

This chain joins TRBV19 and TRBJ1-1; maybe TRBD1 (5 bases). The germline V gene has CDR1 LNHDA and CDR2 SQIVND (reference sequence). The CDR3 is 13 residues long. Trimming stripped 10 bases from V and 1 base from J, with 13 bases between. Here the CDR3 DNA reads TGTGCCACCGAAGGCAGGGCGAACACTGAAGCTTTCTTT. Translated, it gives CATEGRANTEAFF.

In its sample, this clone was seen once. The rearrangement uses TRBV5-1 and TRBJ2-1, with 12 bases fitting TRBD1. V gave up 4 bases and J gave up 7 bases; unmatched junction bases: 6. The CDR3 has 15 amino acids. Germline-derived CDR1 and CDR2 are SGHRS and YFSETQ. CDR3 sequence reads: CASSAGQGARNEQFF. The CDR3 DNA sequence: TGCGCCAGCAGCGCGGGACAGGGGGCGAGGAATGAGCAGTTCTTC.